This T cell receptor beta chain was observed in a study of shared clonotypes between healthy human individuals. TCRdb's table, derived via immunoSEQ multiplex PCR, lists solely in-frame clones and lacks some. The sample shows about 2.3 million clones, more than 80% of them seen only once. Trimming took 4 bases from V and 4 from J; bases not matched to a gene: 7. This CDR3 region has 15 residues. Per the germline V gene, CDR1 is SGHNT and CDR2 is YYREEE (reference sequence). The chain is built from TRBV5-4 and TRBJ1-2; 10 positions match TRBD1. The TCR originated in a man aged 18-30 years in good health. Some clones in this sample may be carry-over from other donors' samples. Sequencing was done on a sample of naive CD4+ T cells from PBMCs. Noted subset: CD45RA+ positively selected. The CDR3 nucleotides read TGTGCCAGCAGCACGACAGGGGGCGTCTTCTATGGCTACACCTTC. Protein product: CASSTTGGVFYGYTF.